One and the same sample provided the 21 T cell receptor beta chains below, sequenced in a study of radiation and T cells in renal cell carcinoma (TCRdb year 2020). The method was the immunoSEQ multiplex PCR assay. TCRdb obtained this table from immuneACCESS and retained in-frame rearrangements with V and J assigned. These tables miss some clones; where compared with another copy, unresolved V genes account for less than half of the shortfall, and the remainder is unexplained. The sample table holds about 130,000 clones, of which roughly 84% were seen once. The leading ten clones occupy around 11% of the sample. The sample's time point label, decoded: baseline pretreatment blood. The treatment or condition label on this specimen signifies: 15 Gy SBRT to primary tumor, nephrectomy 4 weeks later. The material sequenced was blood, taken from a patient whose treatment included radiotherapy and nephrectomy. These TCRs come from a woman between 45 and 60 years old with renal cell carcinoma.

The genes are TRBV5-4 and TRBJ2-7, with 13 bases lining up with TRBD2. There are 16 residues in the CDR3. CDR1 is SGHNT and CDR2 is YYREEE in the germline V gene (reference sequence). The V gene end was trimmed by 0 bases and the J gene end by 8 bases; junction bases not matched to a gene: 8. The CDR3 loop is CASSLAGRLAGGQQYF. CDR3 nucleotide sequence: TGTGCCAGCAGCTTGGCCGGGCGACTAGCGGGGGGCCAGCAGTACTTC.

The chain carries TRBV4-1 and TRBJ2-5; the D gene is possibly TRBD1 (6 bases). Trimming took off 1 base at V and 5 bases at J, with 14 bases between the two ends. The germline gives CDR1 MGHRA, CDR2 YSYEKL. The CDR3 runs 15 residues. The CDR3, as DNA: TGCGCCAGCAGCCAAGTGGGGGCCAAAAAGGAGACCCAGTACTTC. Its translation: CASSQVGAKKETQYF.

This rearrangement joins TRBV6-1 to TRBJ2-7; D is perhaps TRBD1 (5 bases). The CDR3 spans 14 residues. The V gene lost 4 bases and the J gene lost 0 bases, with 10 bases spanning the gap. Germline CDR1 is MNHNS and CDR2 is SASEGT. In DNA form, the CDR3 reads TGTGCCAGCAGTGTGGACATACACTCCTACGAGCAGTACTTC. It encodes CASSVDIHSYEQYF.

The rearrangement uses TRBV18 and TRBJ1-2; the D gene is possibly TRBD1 (5 bases). This CDR3 has 14 amino acids. Looked up from germline, CDR1 is KGHSH and CDR2 is LQKENI. The V and J ends lost 0 bases and 5 bases respectively, with 10 bases between them. This CDR3 reads CASSPPAGYYGYTF. The DNA for the CDR3 is TGTGCCAGCTCACCACCGGCAGGGTATTATGGCTACACCTTC.

This chain joins TRBV11-3 and TRBJ1-1, with D possibly TRBD1 on 6 matching bases. Trimming removed 5 bases from V and 0 bases from J, with 10 bases in between. CDR1 and CDR2 (germline): SGHNT, YENEEA. The CDR3 has 14 residues. Written as DNA, the CDR3 is TGTGCCAGCAGCCCGGGGGCCATGAACACTGAAGCTTTCTTT. It encodes CASSPGAMNTEAFF.

The V call is TRBV5-4, the J call TRBJ1-1; D gene uncertain. Germline values: CDR1 SGHNT, CDR2 YYREEE (reference sequence). This CDR3 has 16 residues. V was shortened by 4 bases and J by 0 bases, with 16 bases between the two germline ends. The CDR3 reads CASSEEFERMNTEAFF. CDR3 bases: TGTGCCAGCAGCGAAGAATTTGAACGGATGAACACTGAAGCTTTCTTT.

The J gene is TRBJ1-1, the V gene TRBV9; D is perhaps TRBD1 (6 bases). The CDR3 consists of 13 residues. Germline CDR1 is SGDLS and CDR2 is YYNGEE. V was trimmed by 4 bases and J by 1 base, leaving 8 bases between them. CDR3 coding DNA: TGTGCCAGCAGCTCAGGGGAGAACACTGAAGCTTTCTTT. It encodes CASSSGENTEAFF. Filled out from reference TRBV9 and TRBJ1-1, the complete variable domain reads DSGVTQTPKHLITATGQRVTLRCSPRSGDLSVYWYQQSLDQGLQFLIQYYNGEERAKGNILERFSAQQFPDLHSELNLSSLELGDSALYFCASSSGENTEAFFGQGTRLTVV.

CDR3 sequence reads: CASSPGQNNSPLHF. The CDR3 DNA reads TGTGCCAGCTCACCAGGACAGAATAATTCACCCCTCCACTTT. The chain couples TRBV18 to TRBJ1-6; D is perhaps TRBD1 (6 bases). Germline assignment: CDR1 KGHSH and CDR2 LQKENI. Trimming took 2 bases from V and 5 from J, leaving 7 bases between them. The CDR3 contains 14 residues.

The J gene is TRBJ1-6, the V gene TRBV7-9; D remains ambiguous. CDR1 is SEHNR and CDR2 is FQNEAQ in the germline V gene (reference sequence). This CDR3 has 14 residues. Trimming left V 10 bases short and J 6 bases short, with 16 bases between. The CDR3 DNA sequence: TGTGCCACCGAGGATAGGGCAGTTAATTCACCCCTCCACTTT. Its translation is CATEDRAVNSPLHF.

Only one count was recorded for this clone. The V and J genes are TRBV6-6 and TRBJ2-7, with 8 bases fitting TRBD2. CDR1 and CDR2 (germline): MNHNY, SVGAGI (reference sequence). The CDR3 covers 15 residues. With V trimmed by 8 bases and J by 4 bases, 13 bases remained unmatched. Here the CDR3 reads CASSEAGGFLYEQYF. For the CDR3, the DNA is TGTGCCAGCTCGGAGGCGGGGGGCTTTCTTTACGAGCAGTACTTC.

The chain combines TRBV7-9 with TRBJ1-1; no firm D call. CDR1 and CDR2 (germline): SEHNR, FQNEAQ (reference sequence). V was cut by 5 bases and J by 1 base, with 20 bases left in between. The CDR3 has 17 amino acids. The CDR3, as DNA: TGTGCCAGCAGCCGGTGGCGGGGTCTGATCGAGAACACTGAAGCTTTCTTT. It codes for CASSRWRGLIENTEAFF.

This clone was recorded a few times. The junction shows a germline mismatch at one end, possibly a read error. V and J are TRBV7-7 and TRBJ1-1, with 7 nucleotides matching TRBD1. The CDR3 is 13 residues long. Germline assignment: CDR1 SSHAT and CDR2 FNYEAQ (reference sequence). The CDR3 loop is CASSLTGDTEAFF. In DNA form, the CDR3 reads TGTGCTAGCAGCTTAACAGGGGACACTGAAGCTTTCTTT.

This chain uses TRBV6-1 with TRBJ2-6, with no clear D. Germline CDR1 MNHNS, CDR2 SASEGT. The CDR3 totals 15 residues. Trimming stripped 6 bases from V and 0 bases from J, with 9 bases between. The CDR3: CASRSGNSGANVLTF. For the CDR3, the DNA is TGTGCCAGCAGGTCAGGCAACTCTGGGGCCAACGTCCTGACTTTC.

The chain combines TRBV7-2 with TRBJ1-1; 10 bases align to TRBD1. Germline V CDR1 and CDR2: SGHTA, FQGNSA. The CDR3 contains 16 residues. V shed 1 base, J shed 4 bases, and the junction held 6 bases outside the gene matches. The CDR3 sequence: CASSLGGTGVATEAFF. In DNA, the CDR3 is TGTGCCAGCAGCTTAGGCGGGACAGGGGTCGCCACTGAAGCTTTCTTT.

The chain links TRBV21-1 to TRBJ2-7; no DNA check was done on the table's D call, TRBD1. TRBV21-1 is designated a pseudogene. The CDR3 is 13 residues long. The CDR3, as DNA: TGTGCCAGCACCCCACTCGACAGCTACGAGCAGTACTTC. It translates to CASTPLDSYEQYF.

The gene calls are TRBV7-9 and TRBJ2-1; D unclear. This CDR3 region has 16 residues. CDR1 and CDR2 (germline): SEHNR, FQNEAQ (reference sequence). Trimming took off 3 bases at V and 5 bases at J, with 17 bases between the two ends. The CDR3 region is CASSFSNVQVNNEQFF. Here the CDR3 DNA reads TGTGCCAGCAGCTTTTCTAATGTTCAGGTTAACAATGAGCAGTTCTTC.

This clone has just one count. The rearrangement uses TRBV19 and TRBJ2-2; TRBD2 might be the D (6 bases). The CDR3 totals 15 residues. The V and J ends lost 5 bases and 6 bases respectively, with 16 bases between them. From germline, CDR1 is LNHDA and CDR2 SQIVND (reference sequence). This CDR3 is CASSPRGVAAGELFF. For the CDR3, the DNA is TGTGCCAGTAGTCCCAGAGGCGTAGCGGCCGGGGAGCTGTTTTTT.

The genes are TRBV6-1 and TRBJ2-3, with D unresolved. The CDR3 runs 12 residues. CDR1 MNHNS and CDR2 SASEGT come from the germline V gene. The V and J ends lost 3 bases and 2 bases respectively, with 3 bases between them. CDR3 nucleotides: TGTGCCAGCAGTGAGTACACAGATACGCAGTATTTT. Its protein is CASSEYTDTQYF.

The V gene is TRBV19, the J gene TRBJ2-1; 9 nucleotides match TRBD1. Trimming removed 8 bases from V and 3 bases from J; junction bases left unmatched: 2. The CDR3 extends over 13 amino acids. Germline V lookup: CDR1 LNHDA, CDR2 SQIVND (reference sequence). In DNA form, the CDR3 reads TGTGCCAGTGGACAGGGGATCTACAATGAGCAGTTCTTC. It encodes CASGQGIYNEQFF.

This clone showed up just a few times. V gene TRBV4-1 combines with J gene TRBJ1-1, with 9 nucleotides matching TRBD1. The CDR3 has 17 amino acids. J was trimmed by 6 bases and V by 1 base; bases with no gene match: 12. The V gene's germline CDR1 is MGHRA and CDR2 YSYEKL. The CDR3 protein is CASSQGRLVGQGAEAFF. CDR3 in DNA: TGCGCCAGCAGCCAAGGTCGTCTGGTGGGACAGGGCGCTGAAGCTTTCTTT.

V is TRBV5-1 and J is TRBJ1-5; D not resolved. The CDR3 contains 15 residues. Per germline, CDR1 SGHRS and CDR2 YFSETQ. The V and J ends lost 4 bases and 2 bases respectively, with 13 bases between them. The CDR3 DNA reads TGCGCCAGCAGCGTCGGAGGGTCGGGCAATCAGCCCCAGCATTTT. This gives the protein CASSVGGSGNQPQHF.